A selection of T cell receptor beta chains follows, all from one sample in a study of shared clonotypes between healthy human individuals. Libraries were prepared by immunoSEQ multiplex PCR; TCRdb keeps only in-frame clonotypes and omits some of them. The sample lists approximately 980,000 clones; around 80% were seen once. Input material: memory CD4+ T cells sorted from blood. All receptors come from a man aged 18 to 30 in good health. Both conserved end residues are part of each CDR3. Fields, in order: V gene, clone size, J gene, CDR3 length, D gene, CDR3 protein, CDR3 DNA. The D gene is left open where the match is weak. Clone size is given for some rows only: seen once, a few or many times, or a class if the clone is expanded.

>TRBV27|-|TRBJ2-3|15|-
CASSSGLRSTDTQYF
TGTGCCAGCAGTTCGGGACTGAGGAGCACAGATACGCAGTATTTT
>TRBV11-2|few|TRBJ2-7|15|TRBD2
CASSLVAGESYEQYF
TGTGCCAGCAGCTTAGTGGCGGGAGAGAGCTACGAGCAGTACTTC
>TRBV9|-|TRBJ1-2|13|-
CASSSPRLYGYTF
TGTGCCAGCAGCTCCCCTCGCCTATATGGCTACACCTTC
>TRBV7-3|-|TRBJ2-1|13|-
CASRPDTYNEQFF
TGTGCCAGCAGGCCGGACACCTACAATGAGCAGTTCTTC
>TRBV30|-|TRBJ2-7|14|-
CAWSVPMKHYEQYF
TGTGCCTGGAGTGTACCCATGAAACACTACGAGCAGTACTTC
>TRBV5-1|once|TRBJ2-3|14|-
CASSRSSSTDTQYF
TGCGCCAGCAGCCGGTCCTCTAGCACAGATACGCAGTATTTT
>TRBV5-4|-|TRBJ2-2|17|TRBD2
CASSGPLAGALTGELFF
TGTGCCAGCAGCGGCCCGCTAGCGGGGGCCCTCACCGGGGAGCTGTTTTTT
>TRBV7-9|-|TRBJ2-2|18|TRBD1
CASSQSLGTGFIAGELFF
TGTGCCAGCAGCCAATCCCTGGGGACAGGGTTTATCGCCGGGGAGCTGTTTTTT
>TRBV25-1|-|TRBJ1-3|14|-
CASSRQSSGNTIYF
TGTGCCAGCAGTCGACAGAGCTCTGGAAACACCATATATTTT
>TRBV10-3|-|TRBJ2-3|14|TRBD2
CAISESGGTDTQYF
TGTGCCATCAGTGAGTCCGGGGGGACCGATACGCAGTATTTT
>TRBV14|-|TRBJ2-3|17|-
CASSPRLGVSRSDTQYF
TGTGCCAGCAGCCCCCGGTTGGGTGTGAGTAGGTCAGATACGCAGTATTTT
>TRBV2|-|TRBJ1-6|16|-
CASSDYGDTYNSPLHF
TGTGCCAGCAGTGATTATGGGGATACCTATAATTCACCCCTCCACTTT
>TRBV5-6|-|TRBJ2-6|18|TRBD1
CASSERTGKSSGANVLTF
TGTGCCAGCAGCGAAAGGACAGGAAAAAGCTCTGGGGCCAACGTCCTGACTTTC
>TRBV28|-|TRBJ2-6|16|-
CASGSPISSGANVLTF
TGTGCCAGTGGGTCACCAATTAGCTCTGGGGCCAACGTCCTGACTTTC
>TRBV10-2|-|TRBJ1-2|15|-
CASSESNTGAIGYTF
TGCGCCAGCAGTGAGTCAAATACAGGAGCTATTGGCTACACCTTC
>TRBV6-6|-|TRBJ1-5|12|-
CASSYENQPQHF
TGTGCCAGCAGTTACGAGAATCAGCCCCAGCATTTT
>TRBV6-5|-|TRBJ2-1|13|-
CASSRGPYNEQFF
TGTGCCAGCAGTCGAGGACCATACAATGAGCAGTTCTTC
>TRBV2|once|TRBJ1-1|13|TRBD1
CASSIGQGIEAFF
TGTGCCAGCAGTATCGGACAGGGAATTGAAGCTTTCTTT
>TRBV28|few|TRBJ2-5|14|TRBD2
CASRPGLAGETQYF
TGTGCCAGCCGTCCCGGACTAGCAGGAGAGACCCAGTACTTC
>TRBV27|-|TRBJ1-6|15|TRBD1
CASSLSDRNNSPLHF
TGTGCCAGCAGTTTATCGGACAGGAATAATTCACCCCTCCACTTT
>TRBV6-1|-|TRBJ2-7|14|-
CASSEGPGTYEQYF
TGTGCCAGCAGTGAGGGTCCTGGGACCTACGAGCAGTACTTC
>TRBV4-1|-|TRBJ2-3|13|TRBD2
CASNGGASDTQYF
TGCGCCAGCAACGGGGGGGCCTCAGATACGCAGTATTTT
>TRBV7-2|-|TRBJ1-6|13|-
CASSLDNNSPLHF
TGTGCCAGCAGCTTAGATAATAATTCACCCCTCCACTTT
>TRBV5-1|-|TRBJ2-1|13|-
CASSPSSYNEQFF
TGCGCCAGCAGCCCGAGCTCCTACAATGAGCAGTTCTTC
>TRBV19|many|TRBJ2-7|15|TRBD1
CASSSRQGFSYEQYF
TGTGCCAGTAGTTCCCGACAGGGCTTCTCCTACGAGCAGTACTTC
>TRBV10-2|-|TRBJ1-4|14|-
CASSELGAGEKLFF
TGCGCCAGCAGTGAGTTGGGGGCTGGGGAAAAACTGTTTTTT
>TRBV27|-|TRBJ1-1|17|-
CASTLSRAEGSTAEAFF
TGTGCCAGCACCCTATCTAGGGCCGAGGGTAGTACGGCTGAAGCTTTCTTT
>TRBV28|-|TRBJ1-1|14|TRBD1
CASSSQGARTEAFF
TGTGCCAGCAGTTCGCAGGGGGCACGTACTGAAGCTTTCTTT
>TRBV7-2|-|TRBJ1-5|15|TRBD1
CASSQQGSFNQPQHF
TGTGCCAGCAGCCAACAGGGGTCCTTCAATCAGCCCCAGCATTTT